The rows below give T cell receptor beta chains drawn from one sample of a study of blood T cell repertoires in COVID-19. Repertoires were generated with immunoSEQ multiplex PCR, while TCRdb's copy carries only in-frame clones and drops some. The data contain under 70,000 clones, 88% of them seen just once; the ten biggest clones take up approximately 40%. Specimen: peripheral blood. Every receptor here comes from a woman in her sixties or seventies with COVID-19, enrolled during active disease. Both conserved end residues are part of each CDR3. The order of the fields is D gene, V gene, clone size, J gene, CDR3 protein, CDR3 DNA. The D gene is left open where the match is weak. A clone size is listed for some rows: how often the clone was seen (once, few, many), or a class if it is expanded.

d_gene: -
v_gene: TRBV5-1
abundance: -
j_gene: TRBJ2-3
CDR3aa: CASSLRGGDTQYF
CDR3nt: TGCGCCAGCAGCTTGCGGGGAGGTGATACGCAGTATTTT

d_gene: -
v_gene: TRBV7-8
abundance: -
j_gene: TRBJ1-3
CDR3aa: CASSSSLQPSGNTIYF
CDR3nt: TGTGCCAGCAGCTCCTCCTTACAACCTTCTGGAAACACCATATATTTT

d_gene: TRBD1
v_gene: TRBV27
abundance: -
j_gene: TRBJ2-1
CDR3aa: CASSLSTGGEQFF
CDR3nt: TGTGCCAGCAGTTTATCCACAGGGGGGGAGCAGTTCTTC

d_gene: TRBD1
v_gene: TRBV19
abundance: -
j_gene: TRBJ2-3
CDR3aa: CASSIGQGDDTQYF
CDR3nt: TGTGCCAGTAGTATCGGACAGGGGGACGATACGCAGTATTTT

d_gene: -
v_gene: TRBV28
abundance: -
j_gene: TRBJ1-5
CDR3aa: CATRGGGSGQPQHF
CDR3nt: TGTGCCACCCGTGGGGGGGGATCCGGACAGCCCCAGCATTTT

d_gene: -
v_gene: TRBV5-6
abundance: -
j_gene: TRBJ2-1
CDR3aa: CASSLGTASYNEQFF
CDR3nt: TGTGCCAGCAGCTTGGGGACAGCCTCCTACAATGAGCAGTTCTTC

d_gene: TRBD1
v_gene: TRBV29-1
abundance: -
j_gene: TRBJ2-1
CDR3aa: CSVEGHRGGDEQFF
CDR3nt: TGCAGCGTTGAAGGCCACAGGGGCGGAGATGAGCAGTTCTTC

d_gene: TRBD1
v_gene: TRBV6-5
abundance: -
j_gene: TRBJ1-1
CDR3aa: CASSSRTGGDTEAFF
CDR3nt: TGTGCCAGCAGTTCCCGGACAGGGGGGGACACTGAAGCTTTCTTT

d_gene: -
v_gene: TRBV30
abundance: -
j_gene: TRBJ1-2
CDR3aa: CAWSVLHLASGYTF
CDR3nt: TGTGCCTGGAGTGTACTACACCTGGCGAGTGGCTACACCTTC

d_gene: -
v_gene: TRBV4-3
abundance: -
j_gene: TRBJ2-1
CDR3aa: CASSQDQGAAGFSYNEQFF
CDR3nt: TGCGCCAGCAGCCAAGATCAAGGAGCCGCGGGTTTCTCCTACAATGAGCAGTTCTTC

d_gene: TRBD1
v_gene: TRBV3-1/TRBV3-2
abundance: -
j_gene: TRBJ2-3
CDR3aa: CASSWDRGSTDTQYF
CDR3nt: TGTGCCAGCAGCTGGGACAGGGGATCCACAGATACGCAGTATTTT

d_gene: -
v_gene: TRBV7-9
abundance: -
j_gene: TRBJ1-2
CDR3aa: CASSFNSRANYGYTF
CDR3nt: TGTGCCAGCAGCTTCAACAGCCGAGCTAACTATGGCTACACCTTC

d_gene: -
v_gene: TRBV27
abundance: -
j_gene: TRBJ2-5
CDR3aa: CASSLLGGTQETQYF
CDR3nt: TGTGCCAGCAGTTTATTGGGGGGAACCCAAGAGACCCAGTACTTC

d_gene: TRBD2
v_gene: TRBV9
abundance: -
j_gene: TRBJ2-1
CDR3aa: CASSPRGRLAGAYNEQFF
CDR3nt: TGTGCCAGCAGCCCCCGGGGAAGGCTAGCGGGGGCGTACAATGAGCAGTTCTTC

d_gene: TRBD1
v_gene: TRBV6-1
abundance: -
j_gene: TRBJ1-1
CDR3aa: CASSEDRGYTEAFF
CDR3nt: TGTGCCAGCAGTGAAGACAGGGGGTATACTGAAGCTTTCTTT

d_gene: -
v_gene: TRBV20-1
abundance: -
j_gene: TRBJ2-7
CDR3aa: CSARGDYEQYF
CDR3nt: TGCAGTGCTAGGGGCGACTACGAGCAGTACTTC

d_gene: TRBD2
v_gene: TRBV19
abundance: -
j_gene: TRBJ2-2
CDR3aa: CASSMAGLAVNTGELFF
CDR3nt: TGTGCCAGTAGTATGGCCGGACTAGCGGTGAACACCGGGGAGCTGTTTTTT

d_gene: TRBD1
v_gene: TRBV10-3
abundance: -
j_gene: TRBJ2-2
CDR3aa: CAISEEDRGRSGELFF
CDR3nt: TGTGCCATCAGTGAGGAGGACAGGGGGAGATCCGGGGAGCTGTTTTTT

d_gene: TRBD1
v_gene: TRBV11-1
abundance: -
j_gene: TRBJ1-4
CDR3aa: CASSSGTGANEKLFF
CDR3nt: TGTGCCAGCAGCTCCGGGACAGGGGCTAATGAAAAACTGTTTTTT

d_gene: TRBD1
v_gene: TRBV5-6
abundance: -
j_gene: TRBJ1-2
CDR3aa: CASSNPGPGGWNGYTF
CDR3nt: TGTGCCAGCAGCAACCCAGGCCCAGGGGGCTGGAATGGCTACACCTTC

d_gene: -
v_gene: TRBV6-5
abundance: -
j_gene: TRBJ1-1
CDR3aa: CASSYRGGEAFF
CDR3nt: TGTGCCAGCAGTTACCGGGGGGGTGAAGCTTTCTTT

d_gene: -
v_gene: TRBV14
abundance: -
j_gene: TRBJ1-1
CDR3aa: CASSQGGAYQAFF
CDR3nt: TGTGCCAGCAGCCAAGGGGGAGCTTACCAAGCTTTCTTT

d_gene: -
v_gene: TRBV19
abundance: -
j_gene: TRBJ1-4
CDR3aa: CASSTSNWAGENEKLFF
CDR3nt: TGTGCCAGTAGTACCTCGAATTGGGCAGGGGAAAATGAAAAACTGTTTTTT

d_gene: TRBD2
v_gene: TRBV7-9
abundance: -
j_gene: TRBJ2-5
CDR3aa: CASSPTTGGGLETQYF
CDR3nt: TGTGCCAGCAGCCCCACGACTGGGGGGGGACTGGAGACCCAGTACTTC

d_gene: TRBD1
v_gene: TRBV10-3
abundance: once
j_gene: TRBJ1-1
CDR3aa: CAISESEGTGGRLNTEAFF
CDR3nt: TGTGCCATCAGTGAGTCAGAAGGGACAGGGGGTCGCCTGAACACTGAAGCTTTCTTT

d_gene: TRBD1
v_gene: TRBV9
abundance: -
j_gene: TRBJ2-7
CDR3aa: CASSVGTVGDEQYF
CDR3nt: TGTGCCAGCAGCGTCGGGACAGTAGGTGACGAGCAGTACTTC

d_gene: -
v_gene: TRBV5-6
abundance: -
j_gene: TRBJ2-7
CDR3aa: CASSAQGPYEQYF
CDR3nt: TGTGCCAGCAGCGCACAGGGCCCCTACGAGCAGTACTTC

d_gene: -
v_gene: TRBV2
abundance: -
j_gene: TRBJ1-2
CDR3aa: CASSGDIYGYTF
CDR3nt: TGTGCCAGCAGTGGGGACATCTATGGCTACACCTTC

d_gene: -
v_gene: TRBV7-2
abundance: -
j_gene: TRBJ1-3
CDR3aa: CASSPQAGPGNTIYF
CDR3nt: TGTGCCAGCAGCCCCCAGGCGGGGCCTGGAAACACCATATATTTT

d_gene: TRBD2
v_gene: TRBV27
abundance: -
j_gene: TRBJ2-5
CDR3aa: CASSLRGGRTETQYF
CDR3nt: TGTGCCAGCAGTCTCCGGGGCGGGAGGACAGAGACCCAGTACTTC

d_gene: TRBD1
v_gene: TRBV7-8
abundance: -
j_gene: TRBJ1-4
CDR3aa: CASSLGQGFEKLFF
CDR3nt: TGTGCCAGCAGCCTGGGACAGGGGTTTGAAAAACTGTTTTTT

d_gene: TRBD1
v_gene: TRBV5-1
abundance: -
j_gene: TRBJ1-1
CDR3aa: CASSLTGGTEAFF
CDR3nt: TGCGCCAGCAGCTTGACAGGGGGCACTGAAGCTTTCTTT

d_gene: -
v_gene: TRBV4-3
abundance: -
j_gene: TRBJ1-1
CDR3aa: CASSRGGPTEAFF
CDR3nt: TGCGCCAGCAGCCGAGGAGGGCCCACTGAAGCTTTCTTT

d_gene: -
v_gene: TRBV15
abundance: -
j_gene: TRBJ2-7
CDR3aa: CATSRGRGIPYEQYF
CDR3nt: TGTGCCACCAGCAGAGGGAGAGGGATACCCTACGAGCAGTACTTC

d_gene: -
v_gene: TRBV5-1
abundance: -
j_gene: TRBJ2-7
CDR3aa: CASSSNPGLLKQYF
CDR3nt: TGCGCCAGCAGCTCAAACCCGGGACTCTTAAAGCAGTACTTC

d_gene: -
v_gene: TRBV7-2
abundance: few
j_gene: TRBJ2-5
CDR3aa: CASSSPSGRETQYF
CDR3nt: TGTGCCAGCAGCAGTCCTTCGGGTCGAGAGACCCAGTACTTC

d_gene: -
v_gene: TRBV30
abundance: -
j_gene: TRBJ1-3
CDR3aa: CAWNQPGANSFGNTIYF
CDR3nt: TGTGCCTGGAACCAACCTGGGGCCAATTCTTTTGGAAACACCATATATTTT

d_gene: -
v_gene: TRBV6-2/TRBV6-3
abundance: -
j_gene: TRBJ1-1
CDR3aa: CASSRRGGGRNTEAFF
CDR3nt: TGTGCCAGCAGCCGGAGGGGTGGGGGTCGGAACACTGAAGCTTTCTTT

d_gene: TRBD1
v_gene: TRBV5-4
abundance: -
j_gene: TRBJ1-2
CDR3aa: CASSLVGQNYGYTF
CDR3nt: TGTGCCAGCAGCTTAGTGGGACAGAACTATGGCTACACCTTC

d_gene: TRBD2
v_gene: TRBV6-2/TRBV6-3
abundance: -
j_gene: TRBJ2-7
CDR3aa: CASSLSGGYEQYF
CDR3nt: TGTGCCAGCAGTCTTAGCGGGGGCTACGAGCAGTACTTC

d_gene: TRBD2
v_gene: TRBV7-9
abundance: -
j_gene: TRBJ2-5
CDR3aa: CASSLSSGVQETQYF
CDR3nt: TGTGCCAGCAGCTTATCTAGCGGGGTGCAAGAGACCCAGTACTTC